This T cell receptor beta chain was captured by sequencing in a study of blood T cells in healthy people across ages. Background on the study: Every two T cells gave about one barcoded beta molecule via template switching. Points from the study as a whole: A greater number of naive CD4+ cells and higher diversity distinguished long-lived donors from aged donors.

Then a second PCR, running roughly 7 to 11 cycles, was carried out with a sample-barcoded 5' primer and a J-beta primer mix. Samples each returned at least 2.5 million CDR3-containing paired-end reads. TCRdb processed the 5' RACE reads anew with MiXCR; each CDR3 protein has one entry. Here the sample spans under 950,000 distinct CDR3 sequences, approximately 21% being singletons. The CDR3 contains 11 residues. V was pared by 11 bases and J by 10 bases, with 14 bases between. Germline CDR1 reads MDHEN; CDR2 reads SYDVKM. Points on this clonotype: Its antigen remains unidentified.

What was sequenced was blood. This sequence was found in an older man in good health. The chain combines TRBV28 with TRBJ1-4, with D possibly matching TRBD1 (6 bases). In nucleotides, the CDR3 is TGTGCCTCACAGGGCTCTGGAAAACTGTTTTTT. This sequence encodes CASQGSGKLFF.